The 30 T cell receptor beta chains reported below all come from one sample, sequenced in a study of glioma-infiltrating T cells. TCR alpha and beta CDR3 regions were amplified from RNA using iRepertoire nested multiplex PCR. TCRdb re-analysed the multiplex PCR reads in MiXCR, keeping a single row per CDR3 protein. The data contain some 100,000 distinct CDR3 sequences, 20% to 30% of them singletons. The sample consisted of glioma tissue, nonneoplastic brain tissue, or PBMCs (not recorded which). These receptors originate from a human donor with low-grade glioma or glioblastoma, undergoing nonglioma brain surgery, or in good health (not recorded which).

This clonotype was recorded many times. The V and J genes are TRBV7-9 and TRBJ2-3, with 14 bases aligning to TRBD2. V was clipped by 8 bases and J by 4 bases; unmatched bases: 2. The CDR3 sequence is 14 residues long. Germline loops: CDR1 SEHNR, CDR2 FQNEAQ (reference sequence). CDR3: CASGTSGSADTQYF. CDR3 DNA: TGTGCCAGCGGGACTAGCGGGAGTGCAGATACGCAGTATTTT.

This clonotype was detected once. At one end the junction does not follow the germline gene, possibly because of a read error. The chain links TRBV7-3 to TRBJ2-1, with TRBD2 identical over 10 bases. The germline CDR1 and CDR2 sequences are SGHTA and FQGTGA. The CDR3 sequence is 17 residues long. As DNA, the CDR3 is TGTGCCGGCAGCTTAAAGGCTAGCGGGAGCCTCTACAATGAGCAGTTCTTC. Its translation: CAGSLKASGSLYNEQFF.

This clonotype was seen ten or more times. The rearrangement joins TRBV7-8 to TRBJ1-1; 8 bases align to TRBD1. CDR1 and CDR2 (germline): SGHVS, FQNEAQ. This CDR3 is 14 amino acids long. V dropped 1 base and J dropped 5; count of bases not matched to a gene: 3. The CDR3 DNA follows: TGTGCCAGCAGCTTAGTAAGGACAGGGACTGAAGCTTTCTTT. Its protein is CASSLVRTGTEAFF.

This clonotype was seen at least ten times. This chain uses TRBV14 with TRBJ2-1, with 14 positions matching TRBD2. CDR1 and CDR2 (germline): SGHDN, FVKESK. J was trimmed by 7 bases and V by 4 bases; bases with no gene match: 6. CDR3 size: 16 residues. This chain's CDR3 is CASSLRGTSGSNEQFF. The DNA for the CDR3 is TGTGCCAGCAGCCTTCGAGGGACTAGCGGGAGTAATGAGCAGTTCTTC.

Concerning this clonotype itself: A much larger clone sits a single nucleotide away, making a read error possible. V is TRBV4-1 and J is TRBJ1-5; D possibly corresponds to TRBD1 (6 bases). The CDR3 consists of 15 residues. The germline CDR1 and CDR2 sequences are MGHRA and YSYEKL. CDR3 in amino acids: CASRQDSRGYQPQHF. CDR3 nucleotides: TGCGCCAGCAGACAAGATTCCAGGGGCTATCAGCCCCAGCATTTT.

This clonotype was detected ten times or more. CDR3 DNA: TGCGCCAGCAGCCTATGGGGGGCAGATACGCAGTATTTT. This encodes CASSLWGADTQYF. The rearrangement links TRBV5-1 to TRBJ2-3, with TRBD2 as a possible D gene (6 bases). Germline V CDR1 and CDR2: SGHRS, YFSETQ. There are 13 residues in the CDR3. Trimming stripped 4 bases from V and 4 bases from J, with 10 bases between.

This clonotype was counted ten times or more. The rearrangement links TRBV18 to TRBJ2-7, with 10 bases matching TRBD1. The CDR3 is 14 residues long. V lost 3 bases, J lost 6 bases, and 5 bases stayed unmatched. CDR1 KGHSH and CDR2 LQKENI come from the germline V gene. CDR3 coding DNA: TGTGCCAGCTCACCCGGGACAGGGGAGGGCGAGCAGTACTTC. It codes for CASSPGTGEGEQYF.

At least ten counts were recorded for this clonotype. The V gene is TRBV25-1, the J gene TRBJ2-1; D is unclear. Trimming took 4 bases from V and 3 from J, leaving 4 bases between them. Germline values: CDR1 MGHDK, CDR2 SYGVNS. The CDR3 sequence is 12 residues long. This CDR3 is CASSAGYNEQFF. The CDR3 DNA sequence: TGTGCCAGCAGTGCAGGCTACAATGAGCAGTTCTTC.

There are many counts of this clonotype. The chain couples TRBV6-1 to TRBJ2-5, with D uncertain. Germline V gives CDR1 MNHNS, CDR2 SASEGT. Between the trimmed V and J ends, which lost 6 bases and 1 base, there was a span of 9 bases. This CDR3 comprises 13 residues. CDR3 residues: CASRKQVQETQYF. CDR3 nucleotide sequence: TGTGCCAGCAGAAAACAAGTCCAAGAGACCCAGTACTTC.

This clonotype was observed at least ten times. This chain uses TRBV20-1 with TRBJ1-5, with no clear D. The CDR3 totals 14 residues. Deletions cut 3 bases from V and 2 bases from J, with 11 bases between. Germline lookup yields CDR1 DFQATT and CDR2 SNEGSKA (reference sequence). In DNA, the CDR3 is TGCAGTGCTAGTCCCGGGGATGGCAATCAGCCCCAGCATTTT. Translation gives CSASPGDGNQPQHF.

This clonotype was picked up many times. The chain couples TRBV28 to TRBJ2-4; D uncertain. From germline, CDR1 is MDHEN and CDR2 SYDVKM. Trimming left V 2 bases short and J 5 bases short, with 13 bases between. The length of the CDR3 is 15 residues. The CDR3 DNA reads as TGTGCCAGCAGTTTACTAGTGAGCGATCAAAACATTCAGTACTTC. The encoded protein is CASSLLVSDQNIQYF.

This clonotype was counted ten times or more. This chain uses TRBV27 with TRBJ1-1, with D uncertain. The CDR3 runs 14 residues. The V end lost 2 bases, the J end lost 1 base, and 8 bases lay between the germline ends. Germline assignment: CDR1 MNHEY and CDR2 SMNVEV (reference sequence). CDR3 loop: CASSLIAGNTEAFF. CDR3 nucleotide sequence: TGTGCCAGCAGTTTAATAGCAGGGAACACTGAAGCTTTCTTT.

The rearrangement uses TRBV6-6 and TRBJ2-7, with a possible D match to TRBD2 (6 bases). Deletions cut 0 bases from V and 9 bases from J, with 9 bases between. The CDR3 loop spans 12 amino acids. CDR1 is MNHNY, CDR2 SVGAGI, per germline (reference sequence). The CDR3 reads CASSYSAGGQYF. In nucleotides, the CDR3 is TGTGCCAGCAGTTACTCAGCGGGCGGGCAGTACTTC.

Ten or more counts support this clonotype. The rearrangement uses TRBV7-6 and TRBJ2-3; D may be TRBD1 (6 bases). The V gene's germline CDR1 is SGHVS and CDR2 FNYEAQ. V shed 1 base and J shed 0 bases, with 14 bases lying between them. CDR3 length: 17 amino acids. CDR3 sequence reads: CASSLGQVATSTDTQYF. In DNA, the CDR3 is TGTGCCAGCAGCTTAGGACAGGTAGCGACCAGCACAGATACGCAGTATTTT.

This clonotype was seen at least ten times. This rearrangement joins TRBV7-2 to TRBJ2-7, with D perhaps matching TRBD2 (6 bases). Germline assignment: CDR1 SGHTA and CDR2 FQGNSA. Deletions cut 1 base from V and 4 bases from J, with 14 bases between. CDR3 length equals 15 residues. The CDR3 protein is CASSLVSGGDYEQYF. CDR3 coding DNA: TGTGCCAGCAGCTTAGTTAGCGGAGGGGATTACGAGCAGTACTTC.

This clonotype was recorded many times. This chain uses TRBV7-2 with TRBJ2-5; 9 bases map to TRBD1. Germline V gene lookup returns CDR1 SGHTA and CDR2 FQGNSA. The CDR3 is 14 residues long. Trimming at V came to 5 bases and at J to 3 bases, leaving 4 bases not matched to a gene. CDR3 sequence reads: CASSPDRGEETQYF. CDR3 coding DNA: TGTGCCAGCAGCCCAGACAGGGGGGAAGAGACCCAGTACTTC.

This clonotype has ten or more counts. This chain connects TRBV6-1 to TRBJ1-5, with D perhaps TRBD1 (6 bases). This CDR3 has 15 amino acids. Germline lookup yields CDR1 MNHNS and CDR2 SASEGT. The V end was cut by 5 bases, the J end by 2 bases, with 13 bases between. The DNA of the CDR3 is TGTGCCAGCAGTTCCGGACAGAGGGGCAATCAGCCCCAGCATTTT. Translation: CASSSGQRGNQPQHF.

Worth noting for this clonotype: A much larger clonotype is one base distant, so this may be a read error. The CDR3 coding sequence is TGTGCCAGCAGGCAAATCTCTGGAAAGACCATATATTTT. Translation gives CASRQISGKTIYF. The chain couples TRBV12-3 or TRBV12-4 to TRBJ1-3, with D uncertain. CDR3 length equals 13 residues.

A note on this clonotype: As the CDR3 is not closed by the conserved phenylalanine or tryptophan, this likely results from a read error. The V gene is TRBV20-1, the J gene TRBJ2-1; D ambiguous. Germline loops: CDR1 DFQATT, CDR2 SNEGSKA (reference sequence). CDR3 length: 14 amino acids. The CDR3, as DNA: TGCAGCGCTAGTGGGCACAGCTCCTACAATGAGCAGTTCCTC. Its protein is CSASGHSSYNEQFL.

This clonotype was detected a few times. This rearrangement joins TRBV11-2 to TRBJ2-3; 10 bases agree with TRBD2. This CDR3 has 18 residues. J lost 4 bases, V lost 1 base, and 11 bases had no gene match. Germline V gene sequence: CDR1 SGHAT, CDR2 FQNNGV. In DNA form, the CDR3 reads TGTGCCAGCAGCTTAGGGTCTAGCGGGAGTGGGGACGCAGATACGCAGTATTTT. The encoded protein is CASSLGSSGSGDADTQYF. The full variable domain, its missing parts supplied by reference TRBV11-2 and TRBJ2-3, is EAGVAQSPRYKIIEKRQSVAFWCNPISGHATLYWYQQILGQGPKLLIQFQNNGVVDDSQLPKDRFSAERLKGVDSTLKIQPAKLEDSAVYLCASSLGSSGSGDADTQYFGPGTRLTVL.

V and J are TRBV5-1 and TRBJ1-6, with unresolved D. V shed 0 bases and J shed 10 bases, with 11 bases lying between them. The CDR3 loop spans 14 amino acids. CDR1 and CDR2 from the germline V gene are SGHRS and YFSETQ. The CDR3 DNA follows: TGCGCCAGCAGCTTGGATCGCATTGACTCACCCCTCCACTTT. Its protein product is CASSLDRIDSPLHF. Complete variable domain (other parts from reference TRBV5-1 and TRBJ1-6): KAGVTQTPRYLIKTRGQQVTLSCSPISGHRSVSWYQQTPGQGLQFLFEYFSETQRNKGNFPGRFSGRQFSNSRSEMNVSTLELGDSALYLCASSLDRIDSPLHFGNGTRLTVT.

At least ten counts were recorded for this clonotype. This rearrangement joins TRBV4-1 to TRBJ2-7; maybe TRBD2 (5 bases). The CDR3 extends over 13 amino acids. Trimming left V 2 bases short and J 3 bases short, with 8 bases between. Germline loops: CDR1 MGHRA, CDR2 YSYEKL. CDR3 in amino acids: CASSQPGGYEQYF. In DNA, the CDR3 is TGCGCCAGCAGCCAACCAGGAGGCTACGAGCAGTACTTC.

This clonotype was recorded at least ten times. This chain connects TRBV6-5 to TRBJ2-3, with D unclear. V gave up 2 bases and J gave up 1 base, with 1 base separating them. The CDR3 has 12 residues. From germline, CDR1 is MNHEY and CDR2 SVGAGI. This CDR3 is CASSYGTDTQYF. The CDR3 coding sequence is TGTGCCAGCAGTTACGGCACAGATACGCAGTATTTT.

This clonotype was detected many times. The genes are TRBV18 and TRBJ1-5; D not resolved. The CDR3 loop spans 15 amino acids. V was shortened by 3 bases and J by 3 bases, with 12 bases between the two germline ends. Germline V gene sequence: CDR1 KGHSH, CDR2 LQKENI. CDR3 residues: CASSPVGDDNQPQHF. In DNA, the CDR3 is TGTGCCAGCTCACCGGTCGGAGATGACAATCAGCCCCAGCATTTT.

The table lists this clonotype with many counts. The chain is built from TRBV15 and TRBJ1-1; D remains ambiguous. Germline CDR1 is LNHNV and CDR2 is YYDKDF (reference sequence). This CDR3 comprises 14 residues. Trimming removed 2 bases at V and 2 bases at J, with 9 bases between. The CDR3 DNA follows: TGTGCCACCAGCAGAAGGGTGGGAAACACTGAAGCTTTCTTT. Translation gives CATSRRVGNTEAFF. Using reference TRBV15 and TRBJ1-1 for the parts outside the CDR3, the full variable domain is DAMVIQNPRYQVTQFGKPVTLSCSQTLNHNVMYWYQQKSSQAPKLLFHYYDKDFNNEADTPDNFQSRRPNTSFCFLDIRSPGLGDTAMYLCATSRRVGNTEAFFGQGTRLTVV.

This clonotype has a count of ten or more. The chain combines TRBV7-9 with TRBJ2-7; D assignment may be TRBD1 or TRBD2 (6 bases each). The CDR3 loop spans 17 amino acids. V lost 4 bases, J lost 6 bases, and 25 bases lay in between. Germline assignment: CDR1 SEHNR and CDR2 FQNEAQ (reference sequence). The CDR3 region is CASSSGEGGSLWSEQYF. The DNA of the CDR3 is TGTGCCAGCAGCTCCGGTGAGGGGGGTTCCTTATGGTCCGAGCAGTACTTC.

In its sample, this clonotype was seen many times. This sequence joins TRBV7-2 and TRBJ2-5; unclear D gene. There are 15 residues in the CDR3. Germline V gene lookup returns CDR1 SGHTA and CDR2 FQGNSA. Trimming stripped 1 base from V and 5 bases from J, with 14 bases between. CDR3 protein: CASSLGAGPGETQYF. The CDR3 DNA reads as TGTGCCAGCAGCTTAGGGGCAGGCCCCGGGGAGACCCAGTACTTC.

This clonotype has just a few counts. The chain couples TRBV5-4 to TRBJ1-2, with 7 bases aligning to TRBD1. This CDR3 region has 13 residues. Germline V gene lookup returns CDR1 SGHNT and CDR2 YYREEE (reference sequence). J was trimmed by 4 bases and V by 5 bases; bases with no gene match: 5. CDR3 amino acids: CASSLTGSYGYTF. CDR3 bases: TGTGCCAGCAGTCTGACAGGGAGCTATGGCTACACCTTC.

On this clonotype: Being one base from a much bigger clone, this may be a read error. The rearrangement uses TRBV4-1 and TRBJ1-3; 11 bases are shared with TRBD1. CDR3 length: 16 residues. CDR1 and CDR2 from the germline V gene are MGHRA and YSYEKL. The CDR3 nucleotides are TGCGCCAGCACCCAATCCGGGACAGGGGGATATAACACCATATATTTT. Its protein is CASTQSGTGGYNTIYF.

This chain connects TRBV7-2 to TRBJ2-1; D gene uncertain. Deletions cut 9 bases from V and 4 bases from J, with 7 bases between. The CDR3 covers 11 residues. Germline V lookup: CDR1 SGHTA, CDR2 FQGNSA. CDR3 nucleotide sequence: TGTGCCAGAGGTTTTTACAATGAGCAGTTCTTC. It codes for CARGFYNEQFF.